The clone carrying this TCR beta chain has more than one count but fewer than ten. The antigen is not known. The data were obtained in a study of T-cell memory formation after mild COVID-19. Barcoded TCR alpha and TCR beta cDNA libraries with UMIs came from 5'RACE using constant-segment primers. A single record per CDR3 protein comes from TCRdb applying MiXCR to the 5' RACE reads. This table has just over 350,000 distinct CDR3 sequences, roughly 14% appearing once. Findings of the study overall: Balance between CD4 and CD8 was seen in clones contracting day 15 to 85, and a CD4+ lean was seen in later expanders. Specificity for SARS-CoV-2 was not confirmed among the second-wave clones peaking on day 37.

CDR1 and CDR2 from the germline V gene are SGDLS and YYNGEE. The CDR3 consists of 15 residues. Trimming pared 0 bases from V and 0 bases from J, leaving 8 bases between. The chain uses TRBV9 and TRBJ2-3; D gene unclear. The origin of this receptor is a man younger than 35 who had mild COVID-19 (a few samples of this study predate the infection). Cell type and time point are not known. The sample consisted of PBMCs or a T cell subset sorted from them (not recorded which). CDR3 protein: CASSVGLTSTDTQYF. The CDR3 DNA reads as TGTGCCAGCAGCGTAGGTCTAACTAGCACAGATACGCAGTATTTT.